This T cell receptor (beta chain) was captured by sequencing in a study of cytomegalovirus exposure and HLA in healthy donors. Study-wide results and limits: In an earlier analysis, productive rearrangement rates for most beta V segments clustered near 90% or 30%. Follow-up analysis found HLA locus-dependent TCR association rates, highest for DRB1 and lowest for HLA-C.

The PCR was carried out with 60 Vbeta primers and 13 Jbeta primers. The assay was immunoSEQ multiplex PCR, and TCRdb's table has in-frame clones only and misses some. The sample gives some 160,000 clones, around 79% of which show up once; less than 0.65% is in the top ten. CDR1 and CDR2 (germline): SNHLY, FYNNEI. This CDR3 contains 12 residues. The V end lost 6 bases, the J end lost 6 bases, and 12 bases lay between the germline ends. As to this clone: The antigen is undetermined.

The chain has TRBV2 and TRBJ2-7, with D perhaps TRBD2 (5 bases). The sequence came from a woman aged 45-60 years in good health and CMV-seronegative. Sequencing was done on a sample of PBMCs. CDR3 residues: CASSGEGPEQYF. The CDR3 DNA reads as TGTGCCAGCAGCGGGGAAGGCCCCGAGCAGTACTTC.